The subject of this entry is one T cell receptor (beta chain). Its antigen remains unidentified. These data come from a study of a mutant IDH1 vaccine in newly diagnosed glioma. Study details: Patients were started on vaccination 4-6 weeks after radiotherapy alone, or with temozolomide cycles.

Stated time point: week 5, during vaccination. Every vaccine dose comprised 300 ug of mutant IDH1 20-mer peptide plus topical imiquimod. Germline CDR1 reads SQVTM; CDR2 reads ANQGSEA. The CDR3 runs 10 residues. V was cut by 5 bases and J by 4 bases, with 3 bases left in between. The assay was immunoSEQ multiplex PCR, and TCRdb's table has in-frame clones only and misses some. The repertoire holds 30,000 to 40,000 clones, with approximately 53% as singletons. The sample was PBMCs, taken from a glioma patient whose treatment included an IDH1 peptide vaccine. The clonotype was recovered from a woman aged 18-29 years with glioma. V gene TRBV29-1 combines with J gene TRBJ2-1, with D uncertain. CDR3 amino acids: CSVWYNEQFF. CDR3 DNA sequence: TGCAGCGTTTGGTACAATGAGCAGTTCTTC.